The 31 T cell receptor beta chains below were found in one sample sequenced in a study of beta chain features in type 1 diabetes. All of the isolated RNA was reverse transcribed, so expressed TCRB transcripts were sequenced. Repertoires were generated with immunoSEQ multiplex PCR, while TCRdb's copy carries only in-frame clones and drops some. In the table there are some 400,000 clones, about 14% of which are singletons. Source material: naive CD4+ T cells from blood. These receptors originate from a young woman in good health.

This clone was picked up a small number of times. In DNA, the CDR3 is TGTGCCAGCAGCGGGGCGGACAGGGGAGCTAGCACAGATACGCAGTATTTT. It is translated as CASSGADRGASTDTQYF. This chain joins TRBV28 and TRBJ2-3; 9 bases map to TRBD1. J lost 0 bases, V lost 6 bases, and 10 bases had no gene match. The CDR3 length is 17 residues. CDR1 and CDR2 from the germline V gene are MDHEN and SYDVKM.

In its sample, this clone was seen a few times. V usage is TRBV5-1 and J usage is TRBJ2-2; weak D call: TRBD1 (5 bases). V lost 1 base and J lost 6, with 13 bases in between. CDR1 is SGHRS and CDR2 is YFSETQ in the germline V gene. The CDR3 covers 15 residues. CDR3 residues: CASSLSGALAGELFF. The CDR3 nucleotides read TGCGCCAGCAGCTTGTCTGGGGCACTGGCCGGGGAGCTGTTTTTT. Supplemented by reference TRBV5-1 and TRBJ2-2, the full variable domain reads KAGVTQTPRYLIKTRGQQVTLSCSPISGHRSVSWYQQTPGQGLQFLFEYFSETQRNKGNFPGRFSGRQFSNSRSEMNVSTLELGDSALYLCASSLSGALAGELFFGEGSRLTVL.

The table lists this clone with a few counts. V gene TRBV7-6 combines with J gene TRBJ2-7, with D possibly TRBD1 on 6 matching bases. Deletions cut 1 base from V and 6 bases from J, with 13 bases between. The germline CDR1 and CDR2 sequences are SGHVS and FNYEAQ. The CDR3 is 14 residues long. Here the CDR3 reads CASSLEVRGSEQYF. In DNA form, the CDR3 reads TGTGCCAGCAGCTTAGAGGTCAGGGGAAGCGAGCAGTACTTC.

The V and J genes are TRBV5-1 and TRBJ1-2; TRBD1 matches 7 bases. CDR3 length: 14 residues. The germline CDR1 and CDR2 sequences are SGHRS and YFSETQ. V shed 2 bases and J 8 bases; nucleotides not matched to a gene: 9. CDR3 nucleotide sequence: TGCGCCAGCAGCTTTGGACAGGAAAGAGAGGGCTACACCTTC. This translates into CASSFGQEREGYTF.

The J gene is TRBJ2-5, the V gene TRBV11-2, with 11 positions matching TRBD2. Germline trimming cut 1 base from V and 5 bases from J; bases unmatched to any gene: 6. The CDR3 length is 16 residues. CDR1 is SGHAT, CDR2 FQNNGV, per germline. The CDR3 loop reads CASSLVWTSGLETQYF. In DNA form, the CDR3 reads TGTGCCAGCAGCTTAGTTTGGACTAGCGGGCTCGAGACCCAGTACTTC. Combining the CDR3 with reference TRBV11-2 and TRBJ2-5 gives the whole variable domain EAGVAQSPRYKIIEKRQSVAFWCNPISGHATLYWYQQILGQGPKLLIQFQNNGVVDDSQLPKDRFSAERLKGVDSTLKIQPAKLEDSAVYLCASSLVWTSGLETQYFGPGTRLLVL.

This clone was counted only a few times. V is TRBV20-1 and J is TRBJ2-1; tentative D call: TRBD1 (6 bases). The CDR3 totals 10 residues. V gave up 6 bases and J gave up 10 bases, with 10 bases separating them. The germline V gene encodes CDR1 DFQATT and CDR2 SNEGSKA (reference sequence). The CDR3 nucleotides read TGCAGTGCGAGACAGGAAGAGCAGTTCTTC. Translated: CSARQEEQFF.

The table lists this clone with a few counts. The genes are TRBV18 and TRBJ1-5, with D maybe TRBD1 (6 bases). The CDR3 is 17 amino acids. V was clipped by 5 bases and J by 5 bases, with 22 bases between them. In germline, CDR1 is KGHSH, CDR2 LQKENI. The CDR3 DNA reads as TGTGCCAGCTCAACGGGACACTCAGCCCCTAAAGATCAGCCCCAGCATTTT. It specifies CASSTGHSAPKDQPQHF. Full variable domain (rest looked up from reference TRBV18 and TRBJ1-5): NAGVMQNPRHLVRRRGQEARLRCSPMKGHSHVYWYRQLPEEGLKFMVYLQKENIIDESGMPKERFSAEFPKEGPSILRIQQVVRGDSAAYFCASSTGHSAPKDQPQHFGDGTRLSIL.

The rearrangement joins TRBV28 to TRBJ1-2; unclear D gene. Trimming took 7 bases from V and 2 from J, leaving 5 bases between them. The CDR3 has 11 amino acids. CDR1 is MDHEN, CDR2 SYDVKM, per germline. Here the CDR3 DNA reads TGTGCCAGCAACAGCAACTATGGCTACACCTTC. Translated, it gives CASNSNYGYTF.

CDR3 DNA sequence: TGTGCCAGCTCAGAGCCGGGACTAGCGGGAGGTGAGCAGTTCTTC. It codes for CASSEPGLAGGEQFF. V gene TRBV18 combines with J gene TRBJ2-1; TRBD2 aligns across 15 bases. This CDR3 contains 15 residues. CDR1 and CDR2 from the germline V gene are KGHSH and LQKENI. J was trimmed by 9 bases and V by 5 bases; bases with no gene match: 5.

This clone occurred a few times. This chain connects TRBV28 to TRBJ2-7, with D perhaps TRBD1 (5 bases). The CDR3 has 12 residues. Trimming pared 8 bases from V and 4 bases from J, leaving 12 bases between. Germline values: CDR1 MDHEN, CDR2 SYDVKM. The CDR3 DNA reads TGTGCCAGCTACAGGCCGCTTTACGAGCAGTACTTC. Translated, it gives CASYRPLYEQYF.

This clone was detected a few times. V usage is TRBV29-1 and J usage is TRBJ2-1, with 9 bases lining up with TRBD2. This CDR3 is 13 amino acids long. The V gene's germline CDR1 is SQVTM and CDR2 ANQGSEA. V lost 2 bases to trimming and J lost 9 bases; unmatched junction nucleotides: 5. The CDR3 loop reads CSVEYSGRTEQFF. The DNA for the CDR3 is TGCAGCGTTGAATACAGCGGGAGGACTGAGCAGTTCTTC.

This clone was seen a handful of times. The V gene is TRBV5-1, the J gene TRBJ2-5; TRBD2 matches 7 bases. The CDR3 length is 14 residues. Trimming took 5 bases from V and 4 from J; bases not matched to a gene: 8. Germline values: CDR1 SGHRS, CDR2 YFSETQ. CDR3 DNA: TGCGCCAGCAGGAAGGCGGGAGTCACAGAGACCCAGTACTTC. Translated: CASRKAGVTETQYF.

The V call is TRBV10-3, the J call TRBJ1-2; D unclear. Per the germline V gene, CDR1 is ENHRY and CDR2 is SYGVKD. The CDR3 has 12 residues. Trimming stripped 3 bases from V and 4 bases from J, with 6 bases between. The CDR3 DNA follows: TGTGCCATCAGTGAAGGAGGCTATGGCTACACCTTC. This codes for CAISEGGYGYTF.

This clone showed up just a few times. This chain uses TRBV30 with TRBJ2-6, with D hard to call. Trimming removed 5 bases at V and 0 bases at J, with 5 bases between. CDR3 length: 13 amino acids. Germline V gene lookup returns CDR1 GTSNPN and CDR2 SVGIG (reference sequence). The CDR3 nucleotides read TGTGCCTGGGGCACCTCTGGGGCCAACGTCCTGACTTTC. It yields the protein CAWGTSGANVLTF.

The V and J genes are TRBV28 and TRBJ2-3, with 7 bases aligning to TRBD1. Germline V gene lookup returns CDR1 MDHEN and CDR2 SYDVKM. The CDR3 length is 15 residues. The trim removed 7 bases at V and 4 bases at J, leaving 11 bases unmatched. The CDR3 reads CASIYNNRGADTQYF. The DNA for the CDR3 is TGTGCCAGCATCTACAACAACAGGGGCGCAGATACGCAGTATTTT.

The rearrangement links TRBV7-9 to TRBJ2-7; D is undetermined. CDR1 is SEHNR, CDR2 FQNEAQ, per germline (reference sequence). This CDR3 comprises 13 residues. The germline V and J ends were trimmed by 2 bases and 5 bases, with 10 bases remaining between them. The CDR3 sequence: CASSLLTPNEQYF. The CDR3 bases are TGTGCCAGCAGCTTACTAACTCCGAACGAGCAGTACTTC.

This clone appeared a few times. This chain uses TRBV7-9 with TRBJ2-3; D remains unclear. Germline-derived CDR1 and CDR2 are SEHNR and FQNEAQ (reference sequence). Trimming left V 5 bases short and J 1 base short, with 7 bases between. The CDR3 extends over 13 amino acids. The CDR3 spells CASSPRGTDTQYF. The CDR3 bases are TGTGCCAGCAGCCCCCGAGGCACAGATACGCAGTATTTT.

This clone was found a few times. The chain joins TRBV5-4 to TRBJ2-1; 11 nucleotides match TRBD2. This CDR3 region has 16 residues. Trimming cost V 2 bases and J 4 bases; bases outside gene matches: 5. CDR1 is SGHNT, CDR2 YYREEE, per germline (reference sequence). The CDR3 bases are TGTGCCAGCAGCTTCGATGGGACTAGCGGTTACAATGAGCAGTTCTTC. Residues: CASSFDGTSGYNEQFF.

V gene TRBV11-3 combines with J gene TRBJ2-7, with TRBD1 identical over 8 bases. Trimming at V came to 4 bases and at J to 3 bases, leaving 5 bases not matched to a gene. Germline assignment: CDR1 SGHNT and CDR2 YENEEA. This CDR3 has 14 residues. CDR3 sequence (DNA): TGTGCCAGCAGCTCAGACAGGGGAAGCTACGAGCAGTACTTC. This gives the protein CASSSDRGSYEQYF.

This sequence joins TRBV5-5 and TRBJ1-5; D is ambiguous. CDR3 length equals 14 residues. Trimming took 2 bases from V and 3 from J, leaving 9 bases between them. Germline CDR1 reads SGHKS; CDR2 reads YYEKEE (reference sequence). In nucleotides, the CDR3 is TGTGCCAGCAGCTTACGTACAGACAATCAGCCCCAGCATTTT. It codes for CASSLRTDNQPQHF.

This clone was observed a few times. The CDR3 bases are TGTGCCACACGTTACAGGGGGCAGGTAAATGAGCAGTTCTTC. This encodes CATRYRGQVNEQFF. The chain carries TRBV27 and TRBJ2-1; 9 positions agree with TRBD1. Germline V gives CDR1 MNHEY, CDR2 SMNVEV (reference sequence). V was pared by 10 bases and J by 7 bases, with 11 bases of the junction left unmatched. This CDR3 contains 14 residues.

This clone was counted a few times. The chain is built from TRBV30 and TRBJ1-2; D is unclear. Trimming removed 4 bases from V and 5 bases from J, with 14 bases in between. The CDR3 length is 13 residues. CDR1 and CDR2 (germline): GTSNPN, SVGIG (reference sequence). As DNA, the CDR3 is TGTGCCTGGATCCCCCGCCCCGGGTATGGCTACACCTTC. Protein: CAWIPRPGYGYTF.

This chain links TRBV7-8 with TRBJ2-7; 12 bases align to TRBD2. V dropped 4 bases and J dropped 3; count of bases not matched to a gene: 4. The CDR3 consists of 15 residues. From germline, CDR1 is SGHVS and CDR2 FQNEAQ. CDR3 amino acids: CASSSGLAGLYEQYF. As DNA, the CDR3 is TGTGCCAGCAGCTCAGGACTAGCGGGACTCTACGAGCAGTACTTC.

V and J are TRBV5-4 and TRBJ2-3; D not certain. The CDR3 consists of 14 residues. CDR1 is SGHNT, CDR2 YYREEE, per germline (reference sequence). Trimming stripped 2 bases from V and 0 bases from J, with 7 bases between. The CDR3 DNA is TGTGCCAGCAGCTTACAGCTAAGCACAGATACGCAGTATTTT. Protein product: CASSLQLSTDTQYF.

This clone turned up a few times. This chain uses TRBV10-2 with TRBJ2-1; TRBD2 agrees at 7 bases. The ends lost 6 bases at V and 4 bases at J; junction bases unmatched: 9. Germline values: CDR1 WSHSY, CDR2 SAAADI. CDR3 size: 15 residues. The CDR3 loop reads CASSRWEGPYNEQFF. Here the CDR3 DNA reads TGCGCCAGCAGCCGGTGGGAGGGCCCTTACAATGAGCAGTTCTTC.

This clone turned up a few times. The genes are TRBV18 and TRBJ2-5; D gene unclear. Germline V gene data show CDR1 as KGHSH and CDR2 as LQKENI. CDR3 size: 13 residues. V was cut by 3 bases and J by 2 bases, with 7 bases left in between. CDR3: CASSPRSQETQYF. Written as DNA, the CDR3 is TGTGCCAGCTCACCGCGATCGCAAGAGACCCAGTACTTC.

This chain connects TRBV23-1 to TRBJ2-5; D is possibly TRBD1 (5 bases). TRBV23-1 is an ORF, with its function uncertain. The CDR3 length is 20 residues. With 2 bases removed from V and 4 bases from J, the gap between germline ends came to 29 bases. CDR3 region: CASSQLSRYWQGGRGETQYF. The CDR3 nucleotides read TGCGCCAGCAGTCAACTCTCCCGGTATTGGCAGGGTGGTAGAGGAGAGACCCAGTACTTC.

The chain is built from TRBV6-5 and TRBJ2-3, with TRBD2 matching 8 bases. Trimming took 2 bases from V and 3 from J; bases not matched to a gene: 4. CDR3 length: 15 amino acids. Germline V gives CDR1 MNHEY, CDR2 SVGAGI. DNA for the CDR3: TGTGCCAGCAGTTACAGCGGGAGCCCTACAGATACGCAGTATTTT. Translating it yields CASSYSGSPTDTQYF.

This clone was recorded a few times. The chain combines TRBV27 with TRBJ2-1; tentative D call: TRBD1 (5 bases). The CDR3 length is 15 residues. CDR1 MNHEY and CDR2 SMNVEV come from the germline V gene (reference sequence). The V gene lost 3 bases and the J gene lost 7 bases, with 16 bases spanning the gap. The CDR3 region has the DNA TGTGCCAGCAGTTTCAGGCAGGGAAGCCTTAATGAGCAGTTCTTC. Protein sequence: CASSFRQGSLNEQFF.

Only a few counts were recorded for this clone. The chain has TRBV2 and TRBJ1-1; no reliable D call. CDR1 is SNHLY and CDR2 is FYNNEI in the germline V gene. The CDR3 sequence is 12 residues long. The CDR3 bases are TGTGCTCTGGACGGGAGAGGCACTGAAGCTTTCTTT. Residues: CALDGRGTEAFF.

V usage is TRBV7-9 and J usage is TRBJ2-7; D may be TRBD1 (5 bases). The CDR3 has 15 amino acids. Germline-derived CDR1 and CDR2 are SEHNR and FQNEAQ (reference sequence). Trimming took off 1 base at V and 3 bases at J, with 13 bases between the two ends. The CDR3: CASSLDGLGDYEQYF. The CDR3 bases are TGTGCCAGCAGCTTAGATGGCCTAGGGGACTACGAGCAGTACTTC.